This is a list of T cell receptor beta chains from one sample in a study of blood T cells in healthy people across ages. From the 5' RACE reads, TCRdb called clonotypes with MiXCR, one entry per CDR3 protein. The repertoire consists of around 780,000 distinct CDR3 sequences, with 20% to 30% occurring once and the leading ten covering approximately 2.9%. The same specimen was also included in a second study, on T cells of mothers and their children.

Sequenced input: blood. The receptors were gathered from a boy aged 5 to 17 in good health. Each CDR3 is given with its conserved first and last residue. D genes are given only for firm matches. Expanded clones get a size class; other rows say once, few or many, or leave the size out.

.	TRBV5-1	TRBJ2-7	.	17	TGCGCCAGCAGCTTGGCCTTAGGAGATCCTGAATCCTACGAGCAGTACTTC	CASSLALGDPESYEQYF
.	TRBV7-9	TRBJ2-1	few	13	TGTGCCAGCAGCCCGGGACGGGGTGAGGAGCAGTTCTTC	CASSPGRGEEQFF
.	TRBV13	TRBJ2-5	.	14	TGTGCCAGCACCCTAGGTGTGCTAGCGGAGACCCAGTACTTC	CASTLGVLAETQYF
.	TRBV6-1	TRBJ2-1	.	13	TGTGCCAGCAGGGGGTACCTAGACAATGAGCAGTTCTTC	CASRGYLDNEQFF
.	TRBV20-1	TRBJ2-7	few	14	TGCAGTGCTCTGACAGGGGAGGGGAACTACGAGCAGTACTTC	CSALTGEGNYEQYF
.	TRBV7-9	TRBJ2-7	.	15	TGTGCCAGCAGCTTAGTGGGGGTCGGTCCCTACGAGCAGTACTTC	CASSLVGVGPYEQYF
.	TRBV7-9	TRBJ2-7	.	14	TGTGCCAGCAGCCTGGCAGAACGAACCTACGAGCAGTACTTC	CASSLAERTYEQYF
TRBD1	TRBV29-1	TRBJ2-7	few	15	TGCAGCGTTGAAGTGGTGGGGGACAGGACCTACGAGCAGTACTTC	CSVEVVGDRTYEQYF
TRBD1	TRBV28	TRBJ2-7	.	16	TGTGCCAGCAGTTTAAATTTGGGACAGGGAAACTACGAGCAGTACTTC	CASSLNLGQGNYEQYF
.	TRBV19	TRBJ1-6	.	13	TGTGCCAGTAGTATGAGTCCTGATTCACCCCTCCACTTT	CASSMSPDSPLHF
.	TRBV28	TRBJ2-7	.	13	TGTGCCAGCATGGATGGGGGGCGGTACGAGCAGTACTTC	CASMDGGRYEQYF
.	TRBV7-2	TRBJ1-3	.	15	TGTGCCAGCAGCTTACACAGCTTCTCTGGAAACACCATATATTTT	CASSLHSFSGNTIYF
TRBD1	TRBV7-7	TRBJ2-5	.	15	TGTGCTAGCAACTTCCGCCGGGCAGGGGGAGAGACCCAGTACTTC	CASNFRRAGGETQYF
.	TRBV7-9	TRBJ1-2	.	14	TGTGCCACCGGGGGACTAGAGGTTGGCTATGGCTACACCTTC	CATGGLEVGYGYTF
.	TRBV6-5	TRBJ2-4	few	13	TGTGCCAGCAGTCTGTTGCACGGGGACATTCAGTACTTC	CASSLLHGDIQYF
TRBD1	TRBV11-2	TRBJ2-2	few	13	TGTGCCAGCAGCCGGGACAGGACCGGGGAGCTGTTTTTT	CASSRDRTGELFF
.	TRBV12-5	TRBJ1-1	.	15	TGTGCTAGTGGGGTGCCGGGGGTTACAGGGACTGAAGCTTTCTTT	CASGVPGVTGTEAFF
.	TRBV4-2	TRBJ2-1	.	12	TGTGCCAGCAGCCAAAAAGGGGAGAAGCAGTTCTTC	CASSQKGEKQFF
TRBD1	TRBV28	TRBJ2-1	few	16	TGTGCCAGCAGTTTCTCAGACAGGGCAACCTACAATGAGCAGTTCTTC	CASSFSDRATYNEQFF
TRBD1	TRBV6-1	TRBJ2-5	.	17	TGTGCCAGCAGTGAAGGAGAGGGGACAGGTGTAGAAGAGACCCAGTACTTC	CASSEGEGTGVEETQYF
TRBD2	TRBV7-9	TRBJ2-7	.	19	TGTGCCAGCAGCTTAGCGTCAACTAGCGGGGGCAAACGTACCTACGAGCAGTACTTC	CASSLASTSGGKRTYEQYF
TRBD2	TRBV5-1	TRBJ2-5	.	16	TGCGCCAGCAGCTTGGTATGGCTAGCGGGGAAAGAGACCCAGTACTTC	CASSLVWLAGKETQYF
.	TRBV5-5	TRBJ2-3	many	11	TGTGCCAGCACCCCCACAGATACGCAGTATTTT	CASTPTDTQYF
TRBD1	TRBV7-2	TRBJ1-2	.	17	TGTGCCAGCAGCTTAGGGACAGGAAACTTACTTGGCTATGGCTACACCTTC	CASSLGTGNLLGYGYTF
TRBD2	TRBV27	TRBJ2-2	.	18	TGTGCCAGCAGTTTTTTCCGGGGTAGCGGGGGTCTGACCGGGGAGCTGTTTTTT	CASSFFRGSGGLTGELFF
TRBD2	TRBV5-1	TRBJ2-3	.	15	TGCGCCAGCAGCTTGCTAGCGGGGGAGGCAGATACGCAGTATTTT	CASSLLAGEADTQYF
TRBD1	TRBV6-1	TRBJ2-5	.	15	TGTGCCAGCAGTGAATGGGGGGACAGGGGGCCGGGGCAGTACTTC	CASSEWGDRGPGQYF
.	TRBV4-1	TRBJ2-3	.	15	TGCGCCAGCAGCCACCTGGGAGCTAGCACAGATACGCAGTATTTT	CASSHLGASTDTQYF
TRBD1	TRBV9	TRBJ2-1	few	16	TGTGCCAGCAGCGCGAGGCCCCAGGGGGCGCGGAATGAGCAGTTCTTC	CASSARPQGARNEQFF
.	TRBV7-7	TRBJ2-5	.	12	TGTGCCAGCAGCCACCCCCTTGGGACCCAGTACTTC	CASSHPLGTQYF
.	TRBV7-9	TRBJ2-5	few	13	TGTGCCAGCACCCTTAGAGCCCAAGAGACCCAGTACTTC	CASTLRAQETQYF
.	TRBV18	TRBJ1-4	.	14	TGTGCCAGCTCACCACCAGGGGAAAAAGAAAAACTGTTTTTT	CASSPPGEKEKLFF
TRBD1	TRBV6-1	TRBJ1-5	.	16	TGTGCCTGCAGGAACCTCGGACAGGGAGCCAATCAGCCCCAGCATTTT	CACRNLGQGANQPQHF
.	TRBV12-3/TRBV12-4	TRBJ2-7	few	15	TGTGCCAGCAGCCCAGGGCAGCAGAGTACCTACGAGCAGTACTTC	CASSPGQQSTYEQYF
.	TRBV18	TRBJ2-7	.	15	TGTGCCAGCTCACAGGGTTCGCCGCTCCCCTACGAGCAGTACTTC	CASSQGSPLPYEQYF
.	TRBV6-1	TRBJ2-7	few	14	TGCGCCAGCAGTGAAGGGGTGGGGGGACGCGAGCAGTACTTC	CASSEGVGGREQYF
.	TRBV20-1	TRBJ2-3	few	16	TGCAGTGCTTGCCTGGGGGCCAGCGGGGTCGCAGATACGCAGTATTTT	CSACLGASGVADTQYF
.	TRBV9	TRBJ2-5	.	16	TGTGCCAGCAGCGTTAGCTCTGGACGAATCCAAGAGACCCAGTACTTC	CASSVSSGRIQETQYF
TRBD1	TRBV24-1	TRBJ1-2	.	14	TGTGCCACCAGCCGTACAGGGGCGGACTATGGCTACACCTTC	CATSRTGADYGYTF
.	TRBV29-1	TRBJ2-4	.	15	TGCAGCGTTGAAGATCTCTCGGGGATGGGAAACATTCAGTACTTC	CSVEDLSGMGNIQYF
.	TRBV20-1	TRBJ2-7	.	14	TGCAGTGCTAGAGTGGCGACAGGCTCCTACGAGCAGTACTTC	CSARVATGSYEQYF
.	TRBV5-1	TRBJ2-3	.	14	TGCGCCAGCAGCCCAGACCCAATCACAGATACGCAGTATTTT	CASSPDPITDTQYF